A single sample gave rise to the 32 T cell receptor beta chains below, sequenced in a study of T cells in Graves' hyperthyroidism and ophthalmopathy. Amplification yielded TCR beta CDR3 regions, with RNA transcripts as the source. RT-PCR in the first round (using the HTBI primer set) targeted the TCR CDR3. In TCRdb, the multiplex PCR reads were re-called with MiXCR into one record per CDR3 protein. The sample has under 350,000 distinct CDR3 sequences, more than 15% seen once. The specimen sequenced was blood. All receptors derive from a woman in her sixties with Graves' ophthalmopathy.

This clonotype was recorded many times. V usage is TRBV7-9 and J usage is TRBJ1-2, with D perhaps matching TRBD1 (6 bases). Germline values: CDR1 SEHNR, CDR2 FQNEAQ (reference sequence). V was trimmed by 4 bases and J by 1 base, leaving 10 bases between them. The length of the CDR3 is 14 residues. CDR3 sequence reads: CASSSSGVNYGYTF. The CDR3, as DNA: TGTGCCAGCAGCTCCTCAGGGGTTAACTATGGCTACACCTTC.

This clonotype was observed once. The chain couples TRBV10-2 to TRBJ2-7; D is uncertain. In germline, CDR1 is WSHSY, CDR2 SAAADI. This CDR3 has 14 amino acids. V was cut by 3 bases and J by 2 bases, with 11 bases left in between. The CDR3 DNA reads TGCGCCAGCAGTGAATGGCGCGGAACCTACGAGCAGTACTTC. Its translation: CASSEWRGTYEQYF.

This clonotype was detected a few times. The chain joins TRBV7-8 to TRBJ2-1; maybe TRBD1 (8 bases). V was trimmed by 4 bases and J by 1 base, leaving 14 bases between them. Germline V gene data show CDR1 as SGHVS and CDR2 as FQNEAQ. CDR3 length: 16 residues. Here the CDR3 reads CASSSRGRGSYNEQFF. CDR3 in DNA: TGTGCCAGCAGCTCCAGGGGGCGGGGGTCCTACAATGAGCAGTTCTTC.

This clonotype was found many times. The V gene is TRBV7-2, the J gene TRBJ1-1; TRBD1 matches 8 bases. Per the germline V gene, CDR1 is SGHTA and CDR2 is FQGNSA. There are 15 residues in the CDR3. Trimming removed 0 bases from V and 6 bases from J; junction bases left unmatched: 6. The CDR3 sequence is CASSLAAGGIPEAFF. The CDR3 DNA follows: TGTGCCAGCAGCTTAGCGGCAGGGGGCATTCCTGAAGCTTTCTTT.

The chain has TRBV27 and TRBJ2-1, with TRBD1 identical over 11 bases. CDR3 length equals 16 residues. Germline V gene sequence: CDR1 MNHEY, CDR2 SMNVEV (reference sequence). J gave up 3 bases and V 6 bases, and 7 bases lay outside the gene matches. The CDR3: CASRYRGTGGYNEQFF. The CDR3 region has the DNA TGTGCCAGCAGGTACCGCGGGACAGGGGGCTACAATGAGCAGTTCTTC.

A remark on this clonotype: This could be a read error, since a much larger clone is one nucleotide away. Since the CDR3 does not end with the conserved phenylalanine or tryptophan, this likely comes from a read error. The rearrangement uses TRBV15 and TRBJ2-7; D not resolved. The germline CDR1 and CDR2 sequences are LNHNV and YYDKDF (reference sequence). The ends were cut back, 0 bases at V and 2 bases at J, with 11 bases in the middle. The CDR3 is 15 amino acids. The CDR3 region has the DNA TGTGCCACCAGCAGAGAAGCGATCCAACCCTACGAGCAGTACTTG. It translates to CATSREAIQPYEQYL.

This clonotype was detected once. The rearrangement uses TRBV7-2 and TRBJ1-2; no firm D call. Germline V gene lookup returns CDR1 SGHTA and CDR2 FQGNSA. The V gene lost 3 bases and the J gene lost 4 bases, with 9 bases spanning the gap. CDR3 length: 13 amino acids. CDR3: CASSLRQVYGYTF. The CDR3, as DNA: TGTGCCAGCAGCTTGAGGCAGGTCTATGGCTACACCTTC.

This clonotype has ten or more counts. CDR3 amino acids: CASSLRGGSTDEQFF. CDR3 in DNA: TGTGCCAGCAGCCTCAGGGGAGGGTCGACGGATGAGCAGTTCTTC. V is TRBV13 and J is TRBJ2-1, with D perhaps TRBD2 (7 bases). This CDR3 region has 15 residues. V lost 5 bases to trimming and J lost 8 bases, with 19 bases between them. The germline V gene encodes CDR1 PRHDT and CDR2 FYEKMQ (reference sequence).

This clonotype was seen only a few times. CDR3 sequence (DNA): TGTGCCAGCAGCCCCGGGACAGTTAGCAATCAGCCCCAGCATTTT. Its translation: CASSPGTVSNQPQHF. The chain is built from TRBV7-9 and TRBJ1-5; the match to TRBD1 covers 7 bases. Germline V gene data show CDR1 as SEHNR and CDR2 as FQNEAQ (reference sequence). CDR3 length: 15 amino acids. J lost 0 bases, V lost 5 bases, and 4 bases had no gene match.

This clonotype was seen ten or more times. This chain uses TRBV3-1 with TRBJ2-3; 9 bases agree with TRBD2. Germline V gene sequence: CDR1 LGHDT, CDR2 YNNKEL (reference sequence). Trimming took 2 bases from V and 1 from J; bases not matched to a gene: 4. The CDR3 runs 16 residues. The CDR3 protein is CASSQWSSGGTDTQYF. The CDR3 coding sequence is TGTGCCAGCAGCCAATGGTCTAGCGGGGGCACAGATACGCAGTATTTT.

This clonotype occurred many times. The chain is built from TRBV2 and TRBJ1-1, with TRBD1 as a possible D gene (5 bases). V was shortened by 2 bases and J by 2 bases, with 12 bases between the two germline ends. Germline V lookup: CDR1 SNHLY, CDR2 FYNNEI. This CDR3 is built from 15 residues. This CDR3 reads CASSELAGGNTEAFF. The CDR3 bases are TGTGCCAGCAGTGAACTCGCTGGGGGAAACACTGAAGCTTTCTTT. The entire variable domain, with the rest obtained from reference TRBV2 and TRBJ1-1, is as follows: EPEVTQTPSHQVTQMGQEVILRCVPISNHLYFYWYRQILGQKVEFLVSFYNNEISEKSEIFDDQFSVERPDGSNFTLKIRSTKLEDSAMYFCASSELAGGNTEAFFGQGTRLTVV.

The rearrangement links TRBV5-4 to TRBJ2-2, with a weak D call TRBD1 (5 bases). Trimming shortened V by 0 bases and J by 2 bases, and 11 bases separated the two germline ends. Germline assignment: CDR1 SGHNT and CDR2 YYREEE (reference sequence). The CDR3 consists of 16 residues. Here the CDR3 reads CASSLGGRINTGELFF. CDR3 DNA: TGTGCCAGCAGCTTGGGGGGCAGAATTAACACCGGGGAGCTGTTTTTT.

The CDR3, as DNA: TGTGCCAGCAGTGATCAGTTGGAAGGAAACACCATATATTTT. It encodes CASSDQLEGNTIYF. V usage is TRBV2 and J usage is TRBJ1-3, with no clear D. This CDR3 contains 14 residues. The V end was cut by 3 bases, the J end by 4 bases, with 10 bases between. The germline V gene has CDR1 SNHLY and CDR2 FYNNEI.

This chain connects TRBV2 to TRBJ1-4, with D tentatively TRBD1 (5 bases). The CDR3 length is 15 residues. The V end lost 6 bases, the J end lost 3 bases, and 14 bases lay between the germline ends. CDR1 and CDR2 (germline): SNHLY, FYNNEI. The CDR3 spells CASRYQGGPNEKLFF. In nucleotides, the CDR3 is TGTGCCAGCAGGTACCAGGGTGGCCCTAATGAAAAACTGTTTTTT.

This clonotype was counted ten times or more. V usage is TRBV6-2 or TRBV6-3 and J usage is TRBJ2-3; 11 bases fit TRBD2. Per germline, CDR1 MNHEY and CDR2 SVGEGT. The CDR3 has 18 amino acids. J lost 0 bases, V lost 5 bases, and 10 bases had no gene match. DNA for the CDR3: TGTGCCAGCAGTAAAAACCCCCGACTAGCGGGGAGCACAGATACGCAGTATTTT. Translation: CASSKNPRLAGSTDTQYF.

In its sample, this clonotype was seen many times. The gene calls are TRBV28 and TRBJ1-1; D gene ambiguous. Trimming left V 10 bases short and J 0 bases short, with 24 bases between. The germline CDR1 and CDR2 sequences are MDHEN and SYDVKM. The CDR3 runs 17 residues. DNA of the CDR3: TGTGCCACCGTGACTACGGGAGGGTCCGCCATGAACACTGAAGCTTTCTTT. Its protein is CATVTTGGSAMNTEAFF.

The sample holds many counts of this clonotype. V gene TRBV2 combines with J gene TRBJ2-1, with D possibly TRBD1 on 5 matching bases. The CDR3 runs to 14 residues. From germline, CDR1 is SNHLY and CDR2 FYNNEI. V gave up 7 bases and J gave up 0 bases, with 10 bases separating them. The CDR3 DNA reads as TGTGCCAGCAATCAGGGAAGCTCCTACAATGAGCAGTTCTTC. It specifies CASNQGSSYNEQFF.

This clonotype was seen at least ten times. The genes are TRBV7-2 and TRBJ1-2, with D possibly being TRBD1 (5 bases). The CDR3 extends over 14 amino acids. V gave up 5 bases and J gave up 4 bases, with 14 bases separating them. Germline V gene lookup returns CDR1 SGHTA and CDR2 FQGNSA. The CDR3 DNA is TGTGCCAGCAGCGCCCACCAGGGTGGCTATGGCTACACCTTC. Protein: CASSAHQGGYGYTF.

This sequence joins TRBV12-3 or TRBV12-4 and TRBJ2-2, with D unclear. Trimming removed 7 bases from V and 7 bases from J, with 16 bases in between. The CDR3 totals 14 residues. The CDR3 region has the DNA TGTGCCAGCACCTTCAGGAGTGCCTTCGGGGAGCTGTTTTTT. This sequence encodes CASTFRSAFGELFF.

V and J are TRBV4-1 and TRBJ2-1; 11 bases agree with TRBD2. CDR1 is MGHRA and CDR2 is YSYEKL in the germline V gene. V gave up 4 bases and J gave up 8 bases; unmatched junction bases: 7. The CDR3 consists of 15 residues. The CDR3: CASSRTSGSVYEQFF. CDR3 coding DNA: TGCGCCAGCAGCCGAACTAGCGGGAGTGTCTATGAGCAGTTCTTC.

This clonotype was seen many times. This chain joins TRBV6-1 and TRBJ1-4; D gene uncertain. Trimming cost V 2 bases and J 3 bases, with 13 bases left between them. Germline CDR1 and CDR2: MNHNS and SASEGT. The CDR3 runs to 16 residues. The chain's CDR3 is CASSEFAGRSNEKLFF. The CDR3, as DNA: TGTGCCAGCAGTGAATTCGCCGGGCGGTCTAATGAAAAACTGTTTTTT.

This clonotype was detected only a few times. The J gene is TRBJ1-2, the V gene TRBV20-1; D remains unclear. Germline V CDR1 and CDR2: DFQATT, SNEGSKA (reference sequence). The CDR3 loop spans 13 amino acids. V lost 0 bases to trimming and J lost 8 bases, with 13 bases between them. CDR3 in amino acids: CSAREYVGGGYTF. CDR3 bases: TGCAGTGCTAGAGAATATGTAGGAGGGGGCTACACCTTC.

This clonotype was detected ten times or more. This chain uses TRBV20-1 with TRBJ2-7; no definite D call. The CDR3 runs 19 residues. Germline CDR1 reads DFQATT; CDR2 reads SNEGSKA (reference sequence). Trimming removed 0 bases at V and 1 base at J, with 25 bases between. The CDR3 region is CSARDRGRSNRLGSYEQYF. The CDR3 DNA reads TGCAGTGCTAGAGATCGTGGGCGGAGCAACAGACTTGGGTCCTACGAGCAGTACTTC.

This clonotype turned up a few times. The J gene is TRBJ2-3, the V gene TRBV4-3; no reliable D call. V dropped 0 bases and J dropped 4 bases, with 14 bases sitting between them. Germline V gene data show CDR1 as LGHNA and CDR2 as YSLEER. The CDR3 covers 16 residues. The CDR3: CASSQDYRNDADTQYF. The CDR3 nucleotides are TGCGCCAGCAGCCAAGACTATAGGAATGACGCAGATACGCAGTATTTT.

This clonotype has just a few counts. The chain combines TRBV28 with TRBJ2-7; D is undetermined. With 6 bases removed from V and 0 bases from J, the gap between germline ends came to 15 bases. CDR1 and CDR2 from the germline V gene are MDHEN and SYDVKM. The CDR3 runs 15 residues. CDR3 in DNA: TGTGCCAGCAGACATTCCGACCGGGTCTCCTACGAGCAGTACTTC. Its protein is CASRHSDRVSYEQYF.

This clonotype was counted many times. V is TRBV10-3 and J is TRBJ2-1; possible D gene TRBD2, 7 bases. There are 18 residues in the CDR3. Looked up from germline, CDR1 is ENHRY and CDR2 is SYGVKD. V was pared by 2 bases and J by 4 bases, with 21 bases between. The CDR3: CAISETYPGGVGYNEQFF. CDR3 nucleotides: TGTGCCATCAGTGAGACTTACCCGGGGGGCGTGGGGTACAATGAGCAGTTCTTC.

This clonotype was counted many times. The genes are TRBV5-1 and TRBJ2-7, with 8 bases aligning to TRBD1. The trim removed 3 bases at V and 5 bases at J, leaving 7 bases unmatched. Germline values: CDR1 SGHRS, CDR2 YFSETQ. The CDR3 has 14 residues. The CDR3 DNA sequence: TGCGCCAGCAGCTCGCAGGGGGCGCTTAACGAGCAGTACTTC. As protein: CASSSQGALNEQYF.

This clonotype turned up a few times. The chain is built from TRBV6-1 and TRBJ1-5; possibly TRBD1 for D (5 bases). The CDR3 is 15 residues long. Per germline, CDR1 MNHNS and CDR2 SASEGT. Trimming shortened V by 6 bases and J by 1 base, and 13 bases separated the two germline ends. The CDR3 DNA is TGTGCCAGCAGCCCCTTGGGGGTAAGCAATCAGCCCCAGCATTTT. It codes for CASSPLGVSNQPQHF.

This clonotype appeared many times. The CDR3 protein is CASSLKGLDTEAFF. The CDR3 coding sequence is TGTGCCAGCAGCTTGAAGGGGTTGGACACTGAAGCTTTCTTT. The chain couples TRBV5-8 to TRBJ1-1, with a possible D match to TRBD1 (5 bases). Per the germline V gene, CDR1 is SGHTS and CDR2 is YDEGEE. This CDR3 has 14 amino acids. V was shortened by 1 base and J by 3 bases, with 10 bases between the two germline ends.

The table lists this clonotype with many counts. The chain recombines TRBV7-9 with TRBJ1-1; D ambiguous. The CDR3 extends over 12 amino acids. Trimming removed 3 bases from V and 5 bases from J, with 7 bases in between. CDR1 is SEHNR, CDR2 FQNEAQ, per germline (reference sequence). The DNA of the CDR3 is TGTGCCAGCAGCTTTTCGAAGACTGAAGCTTTCTTT. As protein: CASSFSKTEAFF. The complete variable domain, with remaining parts taken from reference TRBV7-9 and TRBJ1-1, reads DTGVSQNPRHKITKRGQNVTFRCDPISEHNRLYWYRQTLGQGPEFLTYFQNEAQLEKSRLLSDRFSAERPKGSFSTLEIQRTEQGDSAMYLCASSFSKTEAFFGQGTRLTVV.

This clonotype was detected ten times or more. The chain employs TRBV3-1 and TRBJ1-2; maybe TRBD1 (5 bases). Trimming shortened V by 5 bases and J by 1 base, and 11 bases separated the two germline ends. Germline CDR1 is LGHDT and CDR2 is YNNKEL (reference sequence). The CDR3 length is 14 residues. The CDR3 loop is CASSSTGYNYGYTF. The CDR3 nucleotides are TGTGCCAGCAGCTCAACAGGATATAACTATGGCTACACCTTC.

This clonotype was counted a few times. This sequence joins TRBV29-1 and TRBJ2-1; either TRBD1 or TRBD2 may supply D (7 bases each). CDR1 SQVTM and CDR2 ANQGSEA come from the germline V gene. This CDR3 is built from 19 residues. With 2 bases removed from V and 4 bases from J, the gap between germline ends came to 27 bases. CDR3 DNA sequence: TGCAGCGTTGAATCTGGAGGGGGCGCCGCGGGGGTTCTATACAATGAGCAGTTCTTC. Translated: CSVESGGGAAGVLYNEQFF.